The 5 T cell receptor beta chains below were found in one sample sequenced in a study of neurological immune-mediated disorders. TCRdb analysed the 5' RACE reads with MiXCR anew, one entry per CDR3 protein. Among about 27,000 distinct CDR3 sequences listed, 21% were seen once. The sequenced sample was PBMCs. Receptors were obtained from an older woman in good health.

This chain connects TRBV11-2 to TRBJ2-3; 9 nucleotides agree with TRBD2. V shed 1 base and J 5 bases; nucleotides not matched to a gene: 7. Looked up from germline, CDR1 is SGHAT and CDR2 is FQNNGV. The CDR3 contains 16 residues. The CDR3 bases are TGTGCCAGCAGCTTAGTGGGGCGGGAGGGGGTAGATACGCAGTATTTT. Translated, it gives CASSLVGREGVDTQYF. The full variable domain, completed using reference TRBV11-2 and TRBJ2-3, is EAGVAQSPRYKIIEKRQSVAFWCNPISGHATLYWYQQILGQGPKLLIQFQNNGVVDDSQLPKDRFSAERLKGVDSTLKIQPAKLEDSAVYLCASSLVGREGVDTQYFGPGTRLTVL.

This clonotype has ten or more counts. This chain joins TRBV20-1 and TRBJ2-7, with 8 positions matching TRBD2. Looked up from germline, CDR1 is DFQATT and CDR2 is SNEGSKA (reference sequence). CDR3 length: 15 amino acids. J was trimmed by 4 bases and V by 6 bases; bases with no gene match: 14. As DNA, the CDR3 is TGCAGTGCGTCGGGGGGGACGGCCAGAGGGTACGAGCAGTACTTC. Translated: CSASGGTARGYEQYF.

The chain uses TRBV5-4 and TRBJ1-2, with TRBD1 as a possible D gene (5 bases). Trimming took 3 bases from V and 6 from J, leaving 15 bases between them. Germline V CDR1 and CDR2: SGHNT, YYREEE (reference sequence). The CDR3 is 14 residues long. The CDR3, as DNA: TGTGCCAGCAGCTCCGGGAGGGGCAGCGATGGCTACACCTTC. Encoded protein: CASSSGRGSDGYTF.

This clonotype has a count of ten or more. The rearrangement uses TRBV20-1 and TRBJ2-7; D is possibly TRBD2 (6 bases). The CDR3 loop spans 14 amino acids. V lost 1 base to trimming and J lost 2 bases, with 12 bases between them. Germline CDR1 is DFQATT and CDR2 is SNEGSKA (reference sequence). The CDR3 sequence is CSARAGDVPYEQYF. The DNA for the CDR3 is TGCAGTGCTAGAGCGGGAGACGTTCCCTACGAGCAGTACTTC.

This clonotype was counted ten times or more. This chain joins TRBV11-3 and TRBJ2-1; no definite D call. The CDR3 runs 13 residues. Trimming removed 4 bases from V and 6 bases from J, with 10 bases in between. Per germline, CDR1 SGHNT and CDR2 YENEEA. CDR3 nucleotides: TGTGCCAGCAGCTCAAAGGGCCCCAATGAGCAGTTCTTC. This gives the protein CASSSKGPNEQFF.